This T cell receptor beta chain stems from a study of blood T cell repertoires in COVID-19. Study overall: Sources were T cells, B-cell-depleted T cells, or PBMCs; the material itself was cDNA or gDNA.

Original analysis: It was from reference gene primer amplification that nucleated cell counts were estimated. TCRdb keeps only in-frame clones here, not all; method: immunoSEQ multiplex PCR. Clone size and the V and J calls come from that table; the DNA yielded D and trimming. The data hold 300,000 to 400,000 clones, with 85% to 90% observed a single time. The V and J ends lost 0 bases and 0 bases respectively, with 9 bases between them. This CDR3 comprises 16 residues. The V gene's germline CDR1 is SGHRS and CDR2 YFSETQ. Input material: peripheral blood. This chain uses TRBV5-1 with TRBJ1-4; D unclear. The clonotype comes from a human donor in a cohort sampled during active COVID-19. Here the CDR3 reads CASSLEGGSTNEKLFF. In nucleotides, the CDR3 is TGCGCCAGCAGCTTGGAAGGCGGTTCAACTAATGAAAAACTGTTTTTT.